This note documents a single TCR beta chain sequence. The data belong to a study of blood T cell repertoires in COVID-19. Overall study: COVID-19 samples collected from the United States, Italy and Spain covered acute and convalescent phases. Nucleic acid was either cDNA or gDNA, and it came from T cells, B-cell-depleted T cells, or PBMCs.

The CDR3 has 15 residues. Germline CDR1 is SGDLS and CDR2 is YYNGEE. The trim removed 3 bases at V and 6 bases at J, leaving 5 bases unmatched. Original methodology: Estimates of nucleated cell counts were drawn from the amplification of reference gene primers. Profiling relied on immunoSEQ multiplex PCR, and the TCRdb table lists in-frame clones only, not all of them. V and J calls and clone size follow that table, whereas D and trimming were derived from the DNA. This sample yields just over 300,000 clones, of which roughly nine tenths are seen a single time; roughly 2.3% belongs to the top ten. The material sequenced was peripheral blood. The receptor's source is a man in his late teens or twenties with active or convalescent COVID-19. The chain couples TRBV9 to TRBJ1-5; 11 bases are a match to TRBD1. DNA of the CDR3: TGTGCCAGCAGCGGAGGACAGGGGGCCTTTCAGCCCCAGCATTTT. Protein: CASSGGQGAFQPQHF.